These 4 T cell receptor beta chains were sequenced from one sample in a study of shared clonotypes between healthy human individuals. TCRdb keeps only in-frame clones here, not all; method: immunoSEQ multiplex PCR. This repertoire shows 1,500,000 or so clones, around 98.5% found once; its top ten account for roughly 0.36%. Sequenced material: naive CD4+ T cells sorted from blood. Subset reported: CD45RA+ positively selected. Receptors originate from a young man in good health.

The chain has TRBV7-7 and TRBJ1-2; the D is unclear. The germline V and J ends were trimmed by 1 base and 2 bases, with 5 bases remaining between them. Germline V lookup: CDR1 SSHAT, CDR2 FNYEAQ (reference sequence). The CDR3 sequence is 13 residues long. CDR3 residues: CASSLEQNYGYTF. CDR3 DNA: TGTGCCAGCAGCTTAGAACAGAACTATGGCTACACCTTC.

This chain uses TRBV7-8 with TRBJ2-7; a weak D match, TRBD2 (6 bases). The CDR3 is 15 residues long. The V gene's germline CDR1 is SGHVS and CDR2 FQNEAQ. The V gene lost 6 bases and the J gene lost 1 base, with 16 bases spanning the gap. In DNA form, the CDR3 reads TGTGCCAGCAGGAAAAATGCTGGGGGGTCCTACGAGCAGTACTTC. This codes for CASRKNAGGSYEQYF.

The chain has TRBV7-9 and TRBJ2-7; 7 nucleotides match TRBD2. Germline lookup yields CDR1 SEHNR and CDR2 FQNEAQ (reference sequence). V was pared by 4 bases and J by 5 bases, with 5 bases of the junction left unmatched. The CDR3 is 13 residues long. The CDR3 spells CASSSGRENEQYF. The DNA of the CDR3 is TGTGCCAGCAGCTCAGGGAGGGAGAACGAGCAGTACTTC.

The chain carries TRBV5-6 and TRBJ2-7; tentatively, D is TRBD1 or TRBD2 (5 bases each). Per the germline V gene, CDR1 is SGHDT and CDR2 is YYEEEE. Trimming stripped 3 bases from V and 0 bases from J, with 13 bases between. This CDR3 region has 15 residues. The CDR3 nucleotides are TGTGCCAGCAGCTCCCTTCGGGACCTCTCCTACGAGCAGTACTTC. Translated: CASSSLRDLSYEQYF.